The rows below give T cell receptor beta chains drawn from one sample of a study of blood T cell repertoires in COVID-19. Generated by immunoSEQ multiplex PCR, the TCRdb table keeps only in-frame clones and is missing some. The sample lists roughly 72,000 clones, about four fifths occurring once. Material: peripheral blood. The receptors were gathered from an elderly woman with active or convalescent COVID-19. Each CDR3 is given with its conserved first and last residue. D genes are given only for firm matches. For some rows the clone size is stated as once, few or many, or as a class when expanded; others skip it.

-,TRBJ1-5,TRBV6-5,-,CASKQQNSNQPQHF,TGTGCCAGCAAACAACAGAATAGCAATCAGCCCCAGCATTTT
once,TRBJ2-5,TRBV2,-,CASAGSLQETQYF,TGTGCCAGCGCAGGGTCCTTACAAGAGACCCAGTACTTC
few,TRBJ2-2,TRBV20-1,TRBD1,CSASNPGQGARGTGELFF,TGCAGTGCTAGTAACCCGGGACAGGGGGCGCGTGGCACCGGGGAGCTGTTTTTT
-,TRBJ1-1,TRBV18,TRBD1,CASSPDVLGTGGSEAFF,TGTGCCAGCTCACCAGACGTTCTTGGGACAGGGGGCTCTGAAGCTTTCTTT
-,TRBJ1-4,TRBV3-1/TRBV3-2,-,CASSQENIGEKLFF,TGTGCCAGCAGCCAAGAGAATATCGGTGAAAAACTGTTTTTT
-,TRBJ2-1,TRBV6-6,-,CASTYPDSSSYNEQFF,TGTGCCAGCACCTACCCCGACAGTAGCTCCTACAATGAGCAGTTCTTC
-,TRBJ2-2,TRBV19,TRBD2,CASSIPPRLAGGSGELFF,TGTGCCAGTAGTATACCCCCCCGACTAGCGGGAGGTTCCGGGGAGCTGTTTTTT
-,TRBJ2-1,TRBV9,TRBD2,CASSAPSSGGLENEQFF,TGTGCCAGCAGCGCACCTTCTAGCGGGGGTCTAGAAAATGAGCAGTTCTTC
-,TRBJ2-6,TRBV5-1,-,CASSLASSGANVLTF,TGCGCCAGCAGCTTGGCTAGCTCTGGGGCCAACGTCCTGACTTTC
-,TRBJ2-7,TRBV6-6,-,CASRQQLVSSYEQYF,TGTGCCAGCAGACAGCAACTAGTTAGCTCCTACGAGCAGTACTTC
-,TRBJ1-2,TRBV7-2,-,CASSYGGGTSGYTF,TGTGCCAGCAGCTACGGGGGGGGTACCTCGGGCTACACCTTC
few,TRBJ1-1,TRBV28,-,CASSSTGRNTEAFF,TGTGCCAGCAGTTCAACCGGTCGGAACACTGAAGCTTTCTTT
-,TRBJ1-1,TRBV5-1,-,CASSLGQTNTLNTEAFF,TGCGCCAGCAGCTTGGGACAAACGAACACTCTGAACACTGAAGCTTTCTTT
-,TRBJ1-2,TRBV11-1,-,CASSRDTYYGYTF,TGTGCCAGCAGCCGGGACACCTACTATGGCTACACCTTC
-,TRBJ1-2,TRBV5-5,-,CASSLAPTGAQGLSYTF,TGTGCCAGCAGCTTGGCACCTACTGGGGCGCAGGGGTTAAGCTACACCTTC
-,TRBJ2-5,TRBV11-1,-,CASSSRTAQETQYF,TGTGCCAGCAGCTCCCGGACAGCGCAAGAGACCCAGTACTTC
-,TRBJ2-4,TRBV6-1,-,CASSDGPRGLAKNIQYF,TGTGCCAGCAGTGACGGGCCTAGGGGTTTAGCCAAAAACATTCAGTACTTC
-,TRBJ2-3,TRBV19,TRBD2,CATRRQGLAGTTSTDTQYF,TGTGCCACCAGACGCCAGGGGCTAGCGGGGACCACTAGCACAGATACGCAGTATTTT
-,TRBJ1-1,TRBV9,-,CASSVDGRENTEAFF,TGTGCCAGCAGCGTAGACGGACGGGAGAACACTGAAGCTTTCTTT
once,TRBJ2-3,TRBV7-8,TRBD2,CASSNGVAGLTDTQYF,TGTGCCAGCAGCAATGGGGTAGCGGGACTCACAGATACGCAGTATTTT
-,TRBJ2-3,TRBV7-9,TRBD2,CASSLGTSGGTDTQYF,TGTGCCAGCAGCTTAGGGACTAGCGGGGGTACAGATACGCAGTATTTT
few,TRBJ1-6,TRBV19,TRBD1,CASGVQGENSPLHF,TGTGCCAGTGGGGTACAGGGGGAGAATTCACCCCTCCACTTT
-,TRBJ2-3,TRBV11-2,TRBD2,CASSPGLATQYF,TGTGCCAGCAGCCCGGGACTAGCGACGCAGTATTTT
-,TRBJ2-5,TRBV5-1,TRBD2,CASSPPGGMGETQYF,TGCGCCAGCAGCCCCCCCGGGGGGATGGGGGAGACCCAGTACTTC
-,TRBJ2-5,TRBV4-3,TRBD2,CASSLLWGLAGAQYF,TGCGCCAGCAGCCTACTATGGGGGCTAGCGGGGGCCCAGTACTTC
-,TRBJ1-5,TRBV19,TRBD1,CASSPRQGGQPQHF,TGTGCCAGTAGTCCCCGACAGGGCGGGCAGCCCCAGCATTTT
-,TRBJ1-3,TRBV5-1,-,CASSPGQTGNTIYF,TGCGCCAGCAGCCCAGGACAGACAGGAAACACCATATATTTT
-,TRBJ2-7,TRBV11-2,TRBD1,CASSRSDRTYEQYF,TGTGCCAGCAGCCGCTCGGACAGGACCTACGAGCAGTACTTC
-,TRBJ2-5,TRBV28,TRBD2,CASRAGVAGGVETQYF,TGTGCCAGCAGGGCCGGGGTAGCGGGAGGGGTTGAGACCCAGTACTTC
-,TRBJ2-7,TRBV10-3,TRBD2,CATGTSGGSYEQYF,TGTGCCACCGGGACTAGCGGGGGATCCTACGAGCAGTACTTC
-,TRBJ2-2,TRBV7-9,TRBD2,CASSLGGLAGPGELFF,TGTGCCAGCAGCTTAGGAGGACTAGCGGGACCCGGGGAGCTGTTTTTT
-,TRBJ1-3,TRBV27,-,CASRSSSGNTIYF,TGTGCCAGCAGGTCGAGCTCTGGAAACACCATATATTTT
once,TRBJ1-4,TRBV5-1,-,CASSTGSTNEKLFF,TGCGCCAGCAGCACAGGGTCAACTAATGAAAAACTGTTTTTT
-,TRBJ2-2,TRBV2,TRBD1,CASRGDRLVTGELFF,TGTGCCAGCAGGGGGGACAGATTAGTTACCGGGGAGCTGTTTTTT
-,TRBJ2-5,TRBV15,TRBD1,CATSRDPGAGGETQYF,TGTGCCACCAGCAGAGATCCTGGGGCAGGGGGAGAGACCCAGTACTTC
few,TRBJ2-5,TRBV1,-,CTSSQARTGTSGRGAWLETQYF,TGCACCAGCAGCCAAGCACGAACCGGGACTAGCGGGCGGGGGGCTTGGTTGGAGACCCAGTACTTC
-,TRBJ2-5,TRBV3-1/TRBV3-2,TRBD2,CASSQDTGGRQTQYF,TGTGCCAGCAGCCAAGATACGGGGGGGAGGCAGACCCAGTACTTC
-,TRBJ2-7,TRBV28,-,CASIQLGDTSYEQYF,TGTGCCAGCATTCAATTAGGGGACACCTCCTACGAGCAGTACTTC
-,TRBJ1-4,TRBV5-1,TRBD1,CASSPGTGDEKLFF,TGCGCCAGCAGCCCCGGGACAGGGGATGAAAAACTGTTTTTT
-,TRBJ1-1,TRBV28,-,CASSHGHPEAFF,TGTGCCAGCAGCCATGGACACCCTGAAGCTTTCTTT
once,TRBJ1-6,TRBV4-3,-,CASSQDRGLGSPLHF,TGCGCCAGCAGCCAAGATAGGGGGTTGGGTTCACCCCTCCACTTT
-,TRBJ2-1,TRBV6-2/TRBV6-3,-,CASSYSGGLAYNEQFF,TGTGCCAGCAGTTATAGTGGGGGACTCGCCTACAATGAGCAGTTCTTC
-,TRBJ2-7,TRBV6-5,TRBD1,CASTNAGQGAKQYF,TGTGCCAGCACCAACGCCGGACAGGGGGCTAAGCAGTACTTC
-,TRBJ2-1,TRBV5-1,TRBD2,CASSLTRSGRTYNEQFF,TGCGCCAGCAGCTTGACTCGGAGCGGGAGGACCTACAATGAGCAGTTCTTC
once,TRBJ1-2,TRBV5-6,-,CASSSGRQDYGYTF,TGTGCCAGCAGCTCTGGTCGGCAGGACTATGGCTACACCTTC
few,TRBJ2-1,TRBV6-2/TRBV6-3,TRBD2,CASSYQLAGESSYNEQFF,TGTGCCAGCAGTTACCAACTAGCGGGAGAGAGCTCCTACAATGAGCAGTTCTTC
-,TRBJ2-7,TRBV27,TRBD1,CASSAGQGAYEQYF,TGTGCCAGCAGTGCGGGACAGGGGGCCTACGAGCAGTACTTC
once,TRBJ1-2,TRBV19,-,CASGIRTATRTNYGYTF,TGTGCCAGTGGAATACGGACAGCGACTCGGACTAACTATGGCTACACCTTC
-,TRBJ1-2,TRBV2,TRBD1,CASSEFRGRFNGYTF,TGTGCCAGCAGTGAATTCAGGGGGCGGTTTAATGGCTACACCTTC
-,TRBJ2-2,TRBV7-9,-,CASSPVRRGDTGELFF,TGTGCCAGCAGCCCCGTCCGCAGGGGCGACACCGGGGAGCTGTTTTTT
-,TRBJ1-1,TRBV28,-,CASRGGVPEAFF,TGTGCCAGCAGGGGGGGGGTTCCTGAAGCTTTCTTT
-,TRBJ2-2,TRBV28,-,CASSLWLGADTGELFF,TGTGCCAGCAGTTTATGGCTGGGAGCGGACACCGGGGAGCTGTTTTTT
many,TRBJ2-3,TRBV11-2,TRBD1,CASRPDRGLTDTQYF,TGTGCCAGCAGACCCGACAGGGGTTTAACAGATACGCAGTATTTT
-,TRBJ1-6,TRBV19,-,CATALGLYNSPLHF,TGTGCCACCGCCCTGGGACTTTATAATTCACCCCTCCACTTT
-,TRBJ2-7,TRBV9,-,CASSVGQTYEQYF,TGTGCCAGCAGCGTGGGGCAGACCTACGAGCAGTACTTC
-,TRBJ1-5,TRBV28,-,CASSFLGGLDQPQHF,TGTGCCAGCAGTTTCCTAGGTGGCTTAGATCAGCCCCAGCATTTT
few,TRBJ2-1,TRBV7-2,TRBD2,CASRPRLAGDNEQFF,TGTGCCAGCAGACCCCGACTAGCGGGGGACAATGAGCAGTTCTTC
-,TRBJ1-1,TRBV7-3,TRBD1,CASSRHPQGANTEAFF,TGTGCCAGCAGCCGACACCCACAGGGGGCGAACACTGAAGCTTTCTTT
-,TRBJ2-2,TRBV11-2,TRBD2,CASSPPGGSNTGELFF,TGTGCCAGCAGCCCCCCGGGGGGATCGAACACCGGGGAGCTGTTTTTT
-,TRBJ2-3,TRBV27,-,CASSLQGGTDTQYF,TGTGCCAGCAGTTTACAGGGGGGTACAGATACGCAGTATTTT